The 30 T cell receptor beta chains below come from one sample, sequenced in a study of identifying expanded T cells in peripheral blood. Method: immunoSEQ multiplex PCR; TCRdb's copy keeps in-frame clones and lacks some. This table holds about 94,000 clones, around 90% found once. The sequencing sample was made of blood. The receptors were gathered from a person aged 18 to 69 in good health.

This chain links TRBV5-1 with TRBJ1-2; TRBD1 is a possible D gene (6 bases). The CDR3 is 14 amino acids. Germline V gene lookup returns CDR1 SGHRS and CDR2 YFSETQ. With 0 bases removed from V and 5 bases from J, the gap between germline ends came to 11 bases. The CDR3 loop is CASSLVPGDYGYTF. The CDR3 nucleotides are TGCGCCAGCAGCTTGGTCCCAGGGGATTATGGCTACACCTTC. The complete variable domain, with remaining parts taken from reference TRBV5-1 and TRBJ1-2, reads KAGVTQTPRYLIKTRGQQVTLSCSPISGHRSVSWYQQTPGQGLQFLFEYFSETQRNKGNFPGRFSGRQFSNSRSEMNVSTLELGDSALYLCASSLVPGDYGYTFGSGTRLTVV.

This clone has more than one count but fewer than ten. The V and J genes are TRBV7-6 and TRBJ1-1; D is unclear. The CDR3 loop spans 13 amino acids. V was pared by 2 bases and J by 2 bases, with 6 bases between. Germline loops: CDR1 SGHVS, CDR2 FNYEAQ. The chain's CDR3 is CASSLSANTEAFF. As DNA, the CDR3 is TGTGCCAGCAGCTTATCAGCAAACACTGAAGCTTTCTTT.

V and J are TRBV7-2 and TRBJ2-1, with no clear D. The CDR3 has 15 residues. V shed 2 bases and J shed 0 bases, with 8 bases lying between them. The germline gives CDR1 SGHTA, CDR2 FQGNSA. The CDR3 DNA follows: TGTGCCAGCAGCTTATCCTCAAGCTCCTACAATGAGCAGTTCTTC. Its protein product is CASSLSSSSYNEQFF.

This CDR3 reads CASSHSTEMGGYTF. The CDR3 region has the DNA TGCGCCAGCAGCCACTCGACGGAGATGGGTGGCTACACCTTC. The rearrangement links TRBV4-3 to TRBJ1-2; D remains unclear. CDR1 LGHNA and CDR2 YSLEER come from the germline V gene. The CDR3 length is 14 residues. V shed 3 bases and J shed 7 bases, with 15 bases lying between them.

V usage is TRBV5-1 and J usage is TRBJ2-7; a possible D gene is TRBD2 (6 bases). Trimming pared 3 bases from V and 4 bases from J, leaving 17 bases between. This CDR3 is built from 15 residues. Germline lookup yields CDR1 SGHRS and CDR2 YFSETQ. CDR3 nucleotide sequence: TGCGCCAGCAGCTGGGGTGCGGGGCTCGGGTACGAGCAGTACTTC. Residues: CASSWGAGLGYEQYF. Using reference TRBV5-1 and TRBJ2-7 for the parts outside the CDR3, the full variable domain is KAGVTQTPRYLIKTRGQQVTLSCSPISGHRSVSWYQQTPGQGLQFLFEYFSETQRNKGNFPGRFSGRQFSNSRSEMNVSTLELGDSALYLCASSWGAGLGYEQYFGPGTRLTVT.

This clone was picked up a small number of times. The V and J genes are TRBV6-1 and TRBJ1-2; TRBD1 matches at 7 bases. This CDR3 has 13 residues. The germline V gene encodes CDR1 MNHNS and CDR2 SASEGT. With V trimmed by 3 bases and J by 4 bases, 2 bases remained unmatched. CDR3: CASSDGQAYGYTF. The DNA of the CDR3 is TGTGCCAGCAGTGATGGACAGGCCTATGGCTACACCTTC.

The V gene is TRBV7-9, the J gene TRBJ1-3; TRBD1 matches at 10 bases. The ends lost 4 bases at V and 2 bases at J; junction bases unmatched: 2. Germline V gene sequence: CDR1 SEHNR, CDR2 FQNEAQ (reference sequence). CDR3 length: 15 amino acids. The CDR3 nucleotides read TGTGCCAGCAGCTCCGGGACAGGGGCTGGAAACACCATATATTTT. It codes for CASSSGTGAGNTIYF.

The V and J genes are TRBV7-2 and TRBJ2-1, with TRBD1 as a possible D gene (6 bases). The germline gives CDR1 SGHTA, CDR2 FQGNSA. There are 15 residues in the CDR3. The germline V and J ends were trimmed by 5 bases and 8 bases, with 19 bases remaining between them. In DNA, the CDR3 is TGTGCCAGCAGCCGATTCCGGGACAAGTTTGATGAGCAGTTCTTC. Translated: CASSRFRDKFDEQFF. Looking up the rest from reference TRBV7-2 and TRBJ2-1 gives the full variable domain: GAGVSQSPSNKVTEKGKDVELRCDPISGHTALYWYRQSLGQGLEFLIYFQGNSAPDKSGLPSDRFSAERTGGSVSTLTIQRTQQEDSAVYLCASSRFRDKFDEQFFGPGTRLTVL.

The chain carries TRBV15 and TRBJ1-5; D gene ambiguous. The CDR3 totals 13 residues. The V and J ends lost 1 base and 6 bases respectively, with 7 bases between them. Germline values: CDR1 LNHNV, CDR2 YYDKDF (reference sequence). The CDR3 coding sequence is TGTGCCACCAGCAGAGCCTACCGTCAGCCCCAGCATTTT. Protein: CATSRAYRQPQHF.

Notes on this clone: This specimen includes other DNA sequences encoding the same CDR3. This chain joins TRBV4-1 and TRBJ2-5; D is perhaps TRBD2 (7 bases). Germline lookup yields CDR1 MGHRA and CDR2 YSYEKL. CDR3 length: 16 residues. Trimming shortened V by 1 base and J by 1 base, and 13 bases separated the two germline ends. The CDR3 spells CASSQGGGGPQETQYF. Here the CDR3 DNA reads TGCGCCAGCAGCCAAGGGGGCGGGGGCCCCCAAGAGACCCAGTACTTC.

The chain joins TRBV7-9 to TRBJ2-5, with D tentatively TRBD2 (5 bases). V was trimmed by 2 bases and J by 2 bases, leaving 18 bases between them. Germline loops: CDR1 SEHNR, CDR2 FQNEAQ (reference sequence). The CDR3 totals 17 residues. The CDR3 spells CASSLSPSGKKQETQYF. The CDR3 DNA follows: TGTGCCAGCAGCTTAAGCCCCAGCGGAAAAAAACAAGAGACCCAGTACTTC.

The V gene is TRBV10-3, the J gene TRBJ1-3; unclear D gene. Trimming stripped 7 bases from V and 0 bases from J, with 13 bases between. The CDR3 covers 15 residues. CDR1 is ENHRY and CDR2 is SYGVKD in the germline V gene. CDR3 loop: CAITSSDSSGNTIYF. CDR3 DNA sequence: TGTGCCATCACTAGCTCGGATAGCTCTGGAAACACCATATATTTT.

The chain couples TRBV19 to TRBJ1-1, with D perhaps TRBD1 (5 bases). V gave up 4 bases and J gave up 6 bases, with 15 bases separating them. From germline, CDR1 is LNHDA and CDR2 SQIVND (reference sequence). The CDR3 runs 14 residues. As DNA, the CDR3 is TGTGCCAGTAGTACCCAACAGGTACGCGCTGAAGCTTTCTTT. This gives the protein CASSTQQVRAEAFF.

This chain connects TRBV19 to TRBJ2-7; 10 nucleotides match TRBD1. The length of the CDR3 is 16 residues. V shed 7 bases and J 3 bases; nucleotides not matched to a gene: 12. Per germline, CDR1 LNHDA and CDR2 SQIVND (reference sequence). Written as DNA, the CDR3 is TGTGCCAGTATCCTTTCCCGGGACAGGGGAATCTACGAGCAGTACTTC. As protein: CASILSRDRGIYEQYF. The variable domain in full, with the rest retrieved from reference TRBV19 and TRBJ2-7, is DGGITQSPKYLFRKEGQNVTLSCEQNLNHDAMYWYRQDPGQGLRLIYYSQIVNDFQKGDIAEGYSVSREKKESFPLTVTSAQKNPTAFYLCASILSRDRGIYEQYFGPGTRLTVT.

This clone appeared once. This specimen includes other DNA sequences encoding the same CDR3. The V gene is TRBV5-1, the J gene TRBJ1-4; no reliable D call. The CDR3 covers 15 residues. Germline CDR1 is SGHRS and CDR2 is YFSETQ. V lost 0 bases and J lost 0, with 6 bases in between. The CDR3 coding sequence is TGCGCCAGCAGCTTGGGGCGTACAACTAATGAAAAACTGTTTTTT. Its translation is CASSLGRTTNEKLFF.

The rearrangement links TRBV5-5 to TRBJ1-5, with TRBD1 as a possible D gene (6 bases). Germline loops: CDR1 SGHKS, CDR2 YYEKEE (reference sequence). The ends were cut back, 0 bases at V and 1 base at J, with 8 bases in the middle. The length of the CDR3 is 15 residues. The CDR3 region is CASSLGGASNQPQHF. DNA for the CDR3: TGTGCCAGCAGCTTGGGGGGGGCGAGCAATCAGCCCCAGCATTTT.

The rearrangement uses TRBV27 and TRBJ2-1; 7 positions match TRBD2. The CDR3 spans 15 residues. Per the germline V gene, CDR1 is MNHEY and CDR2 is SMNVEV (reference sequence). V lost 3 bases and J lost 0; bases outside the gene matches: 2. CDR3 amino acids: CASSFGGSSYNEQFF. CDR3 sequence (DNA): TGTGCCAGCAGTTTTGGCGGGAGCTCCTACAATGAGCAGTTCTTC.

The chain combines TRBV4-3 with TRBJ2-3; 8 nucleotides agree with TRBD2. The V segment lost 0 bases and the J segment 0 bases; nucleotides outside the gene matches: 5. The CDR3 has 17 amino acids. Germline assignment: CDR1 LGHNA and CDR2 YSLEER. Here the CDR3 reads CASSQDGAGGSTDTQYF. The CDR3 coding sequence is TGCGCCAGCAGCCAAGATGGGGCGGGAGGCAGCACAGATACGCAGTATTTT.

This clone was seen only a few times. V usage is TRBV4-3 and J usage is TRBJ1-2; 7 bases align to TRBD1. Trimming cost V 4 bases and J 5 bases; bases outside gene matches: 7. The CDR3 is 14 residues long. From germline, CDR1 is LGHNA and CDR2 YSLEER. The CDR3 here is CASSLDRAYYGYTF. The CDR3, as DNA: TGCGCCAGCAGCCTCGACAGGGCGTATTATGGCTACACCTTC.

The chain couples TRBV7-2 to TRBJ2-1; D gene unclear. V gave up 6 bases and J gave up 6 bases, with 12 bases separating them. CDR3 length: 13 residues. Looked up from germline, CDR1 is SGHTA and CDR2 is FQGNSA. For the CDR3, the DNA is TGTGCCAGCAGACCCTCGTTACTCAATGAGCAGTTCTTC. This encodes CASRPSLLNEQFF.

This chain uses TRBV25-1 with TRBJ1-1, with 8 bases lining up with TRBD1. The trim removed 3 bases at V and 3 bases at J, leaving 6 bases unmatched. The CDR3 extends over 15 amino acids. Germline CDR1 is MGHDK and CDR2 is SYGVNS. The CDR3 bases are TGTGCCAGCAGTGATAGAAACAGGGGGGACACTGAAGCTTTCTTT. This translates into CASSDRNRGDTEAFF.

The chain has TRBV6-1 and TRBJ2-1; tentative D call: TRBD1 (6 bases). The CDR3 contains 12 residues. Germline V gene data show CDR1 as MNHNS and CDR2 as SASEGT. V lost 8 bases and J 4 bases, leaving 9 bases between the germline ends. DNA of the CDR3: TGTGCCAGCCAGGGGCCATACAATGAGCAGTTCTTC. It encodes CASQGPYNEQFF.

In its sample, this clone was seen a few times. The genes are TRBV27 and TRBJ1-1, with 8 nucleotides matching TRBD1. V dropped 4 bases and J dropped 5; count of bases not matched to a gene: 6. The CDR3 extends over 14 amino acids. Germline V CDR1 and CDR2: MNHEY, SMNVEV (reference sequence). The CDR3 protein is CASSYRGLRTEAFF. The CDR3 DNA reads as TGTGCCAGCAGTTACAGGGGGTTGAGGACTGAAGCTTTCTTT.

A few counts support this clone. The gene calls are TRBV6-1 and TRBJ1-6, with 8 bases lining up with TRBD1. Germline values: CDR1 MNHNS, CDR2 SASEGT. V lost 3 bases, J lost 5 bases, and 3 bases stayed unmatched. The CDR3 consists of 15 residues. CDR3 loop: CASSDSTGDNSPLHF. CDR3 nucleotide sequence: TGTGCCAGCAGTGACTCGACAGGGGATAATTCACCCCTCCACTTT.

In this sample, this clone turned up a few times. V usage is TRBV13 and J usage is TRBJ1-2; D unresolved. CDR3 length: 13 residues. V was clipped by 2 bases and J by 5 bases, with 9 bases between them. CDR1 and CDR2 (germline): PRHDT, FYEKMQ (reference sequence). The CDR3 bases are TGTGCCAGCAGCTTATCGAGTGGATATGGCTACACCTTC. Residues: CASSLSSGYGYTF.

The rearrangement links TRBV7-9 to TRBJ2-5; 8 bases match TRBD1. The J segment lost 6 bases and the V segment lost 5 bases, leaving 14 bases of the junction unmatched. Germline CDR1 and CDR2: SEHNR and FQNEAQ (reference sequence). There are 16 residues in the CDR3. The CDR3 loop is CASSPTGQVGLKTQYF. CDR3 nucleotide sequence: TGTGCCAGCAGCCCCACGGGACAGGTGGGACTTAAGACCCAGTACTTC. Drawing the rest from reference TRBV7-9 and TRBJ2-5, the complete variable domain is DTGVSQNPRHKITKRGQNVTFRCDPISEHNRLYWYRQTLGQGPEFLTYFQNEAQLEKSRLLSDRFSAERPKGSFSTLEIQRTEQGDSAMYLCASSPTGQVGLKTQYFGPGTRLLVL.

The chain joins TRBV5-1 to TRBJ2-7; D assignment may be TRBD1 or TRBD2 (5 bases each). Trimming pared 0 bases from V and 5 bases from J, leaving 12 bases between. The CDR3 is 14 residues long. Germline assignment: CDR1 SGHRS and CDR2 YFSETQ. CDR3 DNA: TGCGCCAGCAGCTTGGATGGGACCTACAACGAGCAGTACTTC. It is translated as CASSLDGTYNEQYF.

The chain is built from TRBV27 and TRBJ1-2; perhaps TRBD1 as D (5 bases). The CDR3 runs to 16 residues. V was clipped by 4 bases and J by 5 bases, with 20 bases between them. Per the germline V gene, CDR1 is MNHEY and CDR2 is SMNVEV (reference sequence). The CDR3 sequence is CASSWGLGSGGYGYTF. In DNA, the CDR3 is TGTGCCAGCAGTTGGGGCTTGGGTTCGGGGGGATATGGCTACACCTTC.

This CDR3 is CASSLGPGTGNTIYF. CDR3 in DNA: TGTGCCAGCAGCTTAGGGCCAGGGACTGGAAACACCATATATTTT. The chain has TRBV7-9 and TRBJ1-3; tentative D call: TRBD1 (5 bases). The germline V gene encodes CDR1 SEHNR and CDR2 FQNEAQ (reference sequence). The CDR3 sequence is 15 residues long. V gave up 1 base and J gave up 2 bases, with 9 bases separating them.

V is TRBV5-1 and J is TRBJ2-2; D call uncertain. Germline lookup yields CDR1 SGHRS and CDR2 YFSETQ. The CDR3 runs 15 residues. The V gene lost 5 bases and the J gene lost 4 bases, with 15 bases spanning the gap. In DNA, the CDR3 is TGCGCCAGCAGACCGCGGCCCCTGGGCACCGGGGAGCTGTTTTTT. Translated, it gives CASRPRPLGTGELFF. The full variable domain, its missing parts supplied by reference TRBV5-1 and TRBJ2-2, is KAGVTQTPRYLIKTRGQQVTLSCSPISGHRSVSWYQQTPGQGLQFLFEYFSETQRNKGNFPGRFSGRQFSNSRSEMNVSTLELGDSALYLCASRPRPLGTGELFFGEGSRLTVL.